The next 20 T cell receptor beta chains were all read from a single sample in a study of OX40 agonist ivuxolimab in advanced cancers. Sequenced by immunoSEQ multiplex PCR; TCRdb stores in-frame clones only, minus some. Of fewer than 30,000 clones in the sample, 73% are singletons; the top ten hold about 17%. The material sequenced was CD4+ or CD8+ T cells sorted from blood, taken in a trial of the OX40 agonist ivuxolimab. These receptor sequences come from an adult with an advanced solid tumor such as melanoma, head and neck, liver or kidney cancer.

The rearrangement links TRBV7-9 to TRBJ2-1; D might be TRBD1 or TRBD2, each matching 5 bases. This CDR3 region has 18 residues. Looked up from germline, CDR1 is SEHNR and CDR2 is FQNEAQ (reference sequence). V gave up 3 bases and J gave up 0 bases, with 18 bases separating them. The CDR3, as DNA: TGTGCCAGCAGCTTGAGAGGGGACCCCTTAAGCTCCTACAATGAGCAGTTCTTC. Its protein product is CASSLRGDPLSSYNEQFF. Full variable domain (rest looked up from reference TRBV7-9 and TRBJ2-1): DTGVSQNPRHKITKRGQNVTFRCDPISEHNRLYWYRQTLGQGPEFLTYFQNEAQLEKSRLLSDRFSAERPKGSFSTLEIQRTEQGDSAMYLCASSLRGDPLSSYNEQFFGPGTRLTVL.

Written as DNA, the CDR3 is TGTGCCAGTAGTATTGAGTTGGCTAGCGGGGGGGGAGGGACCCAGTACTTC. Residues: CASSIELASGGGGTQYF. V is TRBV19 and J is TRBJ2-5; 12 bases match TRBD2. Germline trimming cut 3 bases from V and 7 bases from J; bases unmatched to any gene: 12. This CDR3 contains 17 residues. Germline CDR1 reads LNHDA; CDR2 reads SQIVND (reference sequence).

The chain uses TRBV2 and TRBJ1-1; TRBD1 is a possible D gene (5 bases). V shed 7 bases and J shed 4 bases, with 10 bases lying between them. Per the germline V gene, CDR1 is SNHLY and CDR2 is FYNNEI. The CDR3 sequence is 12 residues long. As DNA, the CDR3 is TGTGCCAGCACCTACGGGGCCACTGAAGCTTTCTTT. Encoded protein: CASTYGATEAFF.

The CDR3 nucleotides read TGTGCCAGCAGTTACGCGGATAACACTGAAGCTTTCTTT. This translates into CASSYADNTEAFF. V gene TRBV6-9 combines with J gene TRBJ1-1; no reliable D call. CDR1 is MNHGY, CDR2 SVAAGI, per germline. V dropped 3 bases and J dropped 2 bases, with 7 bases sitting between them. The CDR3 extends over 13 amino acids.

This chain joins TRBV27 and TRBJ2-1; no definite D call. The germline V gene has CDR1 MNHEY and CDR2 SMNVEV (reference sequence). The V gene lost 8 bases and the J gene lost 5 bases, with 10 bases spanning the gap. The CDR3 sequence is 12 residues long. The CDR3 region is CASRTFNNEQFF. CDR3 DNA sequence: TGTGCCAGCCGGACCTTCAACAATGAGCAGTTCTTC.

The chain links TRBV4-3 to TRBJ2-2; the D is unclear. Trimming took off 6 bases at V and 4 bases at J, with 15 bases between the two ends. CDR1 and CDR2 (germline): LGHNA, YSLEER. The CDR3 runs to 15 residues. In DNA, the CDR3 is TGCGCCAGCAGTCCCCCGTCGTTAGGCACCGGGGAGCTGTTTTTT. Its protein is CASSPPSLGTGELFF.

This chain uses TRBV21-1 with TRBJ2-7; TRBD1 was called by the table and not checked on the DNA. TRBV21-1 is tagged as a pseudogene. CDR3 length: 13 residues. The CDR3 region has the DNA TGTGCCAGCACCCCCCCATGTTGTCACGAGCAGTACTTC. Amino acids: CASTPPCCHEQYF.

V and J are TRBV7-9 and TRBJ1-1; D possibly corresponds to TRBD1 (6 bases). This CDR3 comprises 13 residues. The V gene's germline CDR1 is SEHNR and CDR2 FQNEAQ (reference sequence). The V and J ends lost 4 bases and 6 bases respectively, with 12 bases between them. CDR3 DNA sequence: TGTGCCAGCAGCTCGGGGGCGGACTCTGAAGCTTTCTTT. Residues: CASSSGADSEAFF.

The chain carries TRBV19 and TRBJ2-7; no definite D call. Germline V CDR1 and CDR2: LNHDA, SQIVND (reference sequence). The CDR3 runs to 16 residues. V was trimmed by 5 bases and J by 0 bases, leaving 17 bases between them. CDR3 DNA sequence: TGTGCCAGTAGTTTCTCCTACCCGATGACCTCCTACGAGCAGTACTTC. This translates into CASSFSYPMTSYEQYF.

The CDR3 DNA reads TGTGCCAGTAGTATAGCTCTTAACACCGGGGAGCTGTTTTTT. Its translation is CASSIALNTGELFF. The chain uses TRBV19 and TRBJ2-2; D gene ambiguous. The CDR3 loop spans 14 amino acids. The ends were cut back, 1 base at V and 2 bases at J, with 5 bases in the middle. Germline CDR1 LNHDA, CDR2 SQIVND (reference sequence).

This chain uses TRBV28 with TRBJ2-7; 8 bases align to TRBD2. The V gene end was trimmed by 5 bases and the J gene end by 2 bases; junction bases not matched to a gene: 5. Germline CDR1 MDHEN, CDR2 SYDVKM. CDR3 length: 14 residues. The CDR3 coding sequence is TGTGCCAGCAGTAAAGCGGGGGTTACCTACGAGCAGTACTTC. Protein: CASSKAGVTYEQYF. Combining the CDR3 with reference TRBV28 and TRBJ2-7 gives the whole variable domain DVKVTQSSRYLVKRTGEKVFLECVQDMDHENMFWYRQDPGLGLRLIYFSYDVKMKEKGDIPEGYSVSREKKERFSLILESASTNQTSMYLCASSKAGVTYEQYFGPGTRLTVT.

V gene TRBV6-1 combines with J gene TRBJ1-2; D is uncertain. Trimming took 0 bases from V and 8 from J, leaving 19 bases between them. The CDR3 extends over 16 amino acids. Germline-derived CDR1 and CDR2 are MNHNS and SASEGT. The CDR3 nucleotides read TGTGCCAGCAGTGAAGCGATGGGAATCCTCGCTAGGGGCTACACCTTC. Protein sequence: CASSEAMGILARGYTF.

The CDR3 here is CASRPVFTAVQTDQYF. The DNA for the CDR3 is TGTGCCAGCAGGCCCGTTTTCACGGCGGTTCAGACGGACCAGTACTTC. V gene TRBV2 combines with J gene TRBJ2-5, with D unresolved. CDR1 SNHLY and CDR2 FYNNEI come from the germline V gene. V dropped 6 bases and J dropped 10 bases, with 27 bases sitting between them. The CDR3 consists of 16 residues.

The chain recombines TRBV4-1 with TRBJ1-1; the D gene is possibly TRBD1 (5 bases). Germline-derived CDR1 and CDR2 are MGHRA and YSYEKL. V was shortened by 4 bases and J by 11 bases, with 20 bases between the two germline ends. CDR3 length: 14 amino acids. For the CDR3, the DNA is TGCGCCAGCAGCCCGGGACCCGGGGGTATGGTGGCTTTCTTT. Its translation is CASSPGPGGMVAFF.

The chain has TRBV7-9 and TRBJ2-3; a possible D gene is TRBD2 (6 bases). Trimming removed 5 bases from V and 3 bases from J, with 18 bases in between. Germline assignment: CDR1 SEHNR and CDR2 FQNEAQ (reference sequence). The CDR3 runs 16 residues. The CDR3 reads CASSPGSLAETDTQYF. The DNA for the CDR3 is TGTGCCAGCAGCCCCGGTTCGTTAGCGGAAACAGATACGCAGTATTTT.

The chain links TRBV2 to TRBJ1-6, with TRBD1 identical over 9 bases. V lost 5 bases, J lost 9 bases, and 8 bases stayed unmatched. The CDR3 spans 15 residues. In germline, CDR1 is SNHLY, CDR2 FYNNEI. CDR3 DNA sequence: TGTGCCAGCAGTACCGGGACAGGGTATGCTTCACCCCTCCACTTT. Translation gives CASSTGTGYASPLHF.

The chain couples TRBV19 to TRBJ2-2; D is undetermined. CDR1 and CDR2 from the germline V gene are LNHDA and SQIVND (reference sequence). Trimming took off 2 bases at V and 2 bases at J, with 6 bases between the two ends. This CDR3 is built from 14 residues. CDR3 loop: CASSISANTGELFF. DNA for the CDR3: TGTGCCAGTAGTATAAGCGCTAACACCGGGGAGCTGTTTTTT. Together with reference TRBV19 and TRBJ2-2, the CDR3 gives the full variable domain: DGGITQSPKYLFRKEGQNVTLSCEQNLNHDAMYWYRQDPGQGLRLIYYSQIVNDFQKGDIAEGYSVSREKKESFPLTVTSAQKNPTAFYLCASSISANTGELFFGEGSRLTVL.

This sequence joins TRBV30 and TRBJ1-1; D gene uncertain. The V and J ends lost 2 bases and 2 bases respectively, with 12 bases between them. The CDR3 contains 14 residues. The germline V gene has CDR1 GTSNPN and CDR2 SVGIG (reference sequence). This chain's CDR3 is CAWSTPAFNTEAFF. CDR3 in DNA: TGTGCCTGGAGTACCCCCGCATTTAACACTGAAGCTTTCTTT. Full variable domain (missing parts from reference TRBV30 and TRBJ1-1): SQTIHQWPATLVQPVGSPLSLECTVEGTSNPNLYWYRQAAGRGLQLLFYSVGIGQISSEVPQNLSASRPQDRQFILSSKKLLLSDSGFYLCAWSTPAFNTEAFFGQGTRLTVV.

This chain connects TRBV7-9 to TRBJ2-7, with 11 bases that match TRBD2. J gave up 3 bases and V 3 bases, and 7 bases lay outside the gene matches. Germline V gene data show CDR1 as SEHNR and CDR2 as FQNEAQ (reference sequence). The CDR3 contains 16 residues. This CDR3 is CASSFLASGGLYEQYF. CDR3 nucleotide sequence: TGTGCCAGCAGCTTTTTGGCTAGCGGGGGGCTCTACGAGCAGTACTTC.

The chain couples TRBV27 to TRBJ1-2, with 7 positions matching TRBD1. The CDR3 loop spans 14 amino acids. V lost 3 bases to trimming and J lost 7 bases; unmatched junction nucleotides: 8. The germline V gene has CDR1 MNHEY and CDR2 SMNVEV (reference sequence). CDR3 coding DNA: TGTGCCAGCAGTTTGAGGGGGCAACTCAGTGGCTACACCTTC. Its protein is CASSLRGQLSGYTF.